These T cell receptor beta chains were read from a single sample in a study of T cell responses to AZD1222 COVID-19 vaccine. Profiling relied on immunoSEQ multiplex PCR, and the TCRdb table lists in-frame clones only, not all of them. The sample includes around 150,000 clones, roughly 88% of them seen just once. Sequenced here: peripheral blood, sampled 28 days after the second AZD1222 dose. The receptors were sampled from an adult who received the AZD1222 COVID-19 vaccine. CDR3s include the opening cysteine and the closing phenylalanine or tryptophan. The D gene is left open where the match is weak. The size field is filled for only some rows; it gives once, few, many or a size class.

V gene	J gene	D gene	clone size	CDR3 protein	CDR3 DNA
TRBV6-5	TRBJ1-5	-	-	CASSYSSYSNQPQHF	TGTGCCAGCAGTTACTCGAGTTATAGCAATCAGCCCCAGCATTTT
TRBV2	TRBJ1-5	TRBD1	-	CASSDLDRGESYSNQPQHF	TGTGCCAGCAGTGATCTGGACAGGGGGGAATCATATAGCAATCAGCCCCAGCATTTT
TRBV5-5	TRBJ1-4	TRBD1	-	CASSGDRAEKLFF	TGTGCCAGCAGCGGGGACAGGGCTGAAAAACTGTTTTTT
TRBV6-4	TRBJ2-2	-	-	CASSSYTGELFF	TGTGCCAGCAGCAGCTACACCGGGGAGCTGTTTTTT
TRBV7-9	TRBJ1-2	TRBD1	once	CASSLTGGNYGYTF	TGTGCCAGCAGCTTGACAGGGGGTAACTATGGCTACACCTTC
TRBV6-5	TRBJ1-1	TRBD1	-	CASSYGRGTEAFF	TGTGCCAGCAGTTACGGCAGGGGGACTGAAGCTTTCTTT
TRBV11-2	TRBJ2-1	-	-	CASSPGTLREQFF	TGTGCCAGCAGCCCCGGGACCCTGAGGGAGCAGTTCTTC
TRBV9	TRBJ2-7	TRBD2	-	CASSVGAGAVAYEQYF	TGTGCCAGCAGCGTAGGGGCGGGAGCCGTGGCCTACGAGCAGTACTTC
TRBV2	TRBJ1-1	-	-	CASSKDTNTEAFF	TGTGCCAGCAGCAAGGACACGAACACTGAAGCTTTCTTT
TRBV7-9	TRBJ2-5	-	-	CASSPSLGQFSSETQYF	TGTGCCAGCAGCCCATCCCTAGGACAGTTTTCGTCAGAGACCCAGTACTTC
TRBV7-3	TRBJ2-1	TRBD2	-	CASSLQSVAGSNEQFF	TGTGCCAGCAGCTTACAGAGCGTAGCGGGGAGTAATGAGCAGTTCTTC
TRBV14	TRBJ2-1	-	-	CASQLRGNYNEQFF	TGTGCCAGCCAACTACGGGGGAATTACAATGAGCAGTTCTTC
TRBV19	TRBJ2-1	TRBD2	once	CASSLPGTSGLYPVF	TGTGCCAGTAGTCTCCCTGGGACTAGCGGTCTATACCCCGTCTTC
TRBV18	TRBJ1-5	TRBD1	-	CASSPRDRGPNQPQHF	TGTGCCAGCTCACCGCGCGACAGGGGACCCAATCAGCCCCAGCATTTT
TRBV19	TRBJ1-6	TRBD1	-	CASSPRRQGRNSPLHF	TGTGCCAGTAGTCCAAGACGACAGGGGAGGAATTCACCCCTCCACTTT
TRBV14	TRBJ2-1	TRBD2	-	CASSQEASGSVNEQFF	TGTGCCAGCAGCCAAGAGGCTAGCGGGAGTGTTAATGAGCAGTTCTTC
TRBV3-1/TRBV3-2	TRBJ1-3	TRBD1	-	CASSQEGGRSSGNTIYF	TGTGCCAGCAGCCAAGAAGGGGGCCGAAGCTCTGGAAACACCATATATTTT
TRBV25-1	TRBJ2-4	-	-	CASSESGLAKNIQYF	TGTGCCAGCAGTGAGAGCGGCTTAGCCAAAAACATTCAGTACTTC
TRBV3-1/TRBV3-2	TRBJ1-3	-	-	CASSPRSLGNTIYF	TGTGCCAGCAGCCCCAGGTCGCTGGGAAACACCATATATTTT
TRBV11-3	TRBJ2-1	-	once	CASSRNRGTVYNEQFF	TGTGCCAGCAGCCGAAACCGCGGGACAGTTTACAATGAGCAGTTCTTC
TRBV5-1	TRBJ2-5	-	-	CASSPATKPGVTQYF	TGCGCCAGCAGCCCCGCCACCAAGCCGGGGGTGACCCAGTACTTC
TRBV7-3	TRBJ1-6	-	-	CASSLEHSYSPLHF	TGTGCCAGCAGCTTAGAACACTCGTATTCACCCCTCCACTTT
TRBV7-8	TRBJ1-3	-	-	CASTRDFTAGTIYF	TGTGCCAGCACCCGGGATTTCACGGCAGGCACCATATATTTT
TRBV6-5	TRBJ2-3	-	once	CASSYSPASTDTQYF	TGTGCCAGCAGTTACTCGCCCGCGAGCACAGATACGCAGTATTTT
TRBV12-3/TRBV12-4	TRBJ1-3	-	-	CASSVGPRDTIYF	TGTGCCAGCAGTGTCGGACCAAGGGACACCATATATTTT
TRBV15	TRBJ1-1	TRBD1	-	CATSPEGTGDTEAFF	TGTGCCACCAGCCCGGAGGGGACAGGGGACACTGAAGCTTTCTTT
TRBV12-5	TRBJ1-5	-	-	CASGLGGQPQHF	TGTGCTAGTGGTTTGGGAGGACAGCCCCAGCATTTT
TRBV24-1	TRBJ2-1	TRBD2	-	CASGTSGTGGGYNEQFF	TGTGCCAGCGGGACTAGCGGGACTGGAGGCGGCTACAATGAGCAGTTCTTC
TRBV3-1/TRBV3-2	TRBJ2-7	-	-	CASSQAYGPYEQYF	TGTGCCAGCAGCCAAGCTTACGGCCCCTACGAGCAGTACTTC
TRBV9	TRBJ1-2	-	few	CASSALTGSGYTF	TGTGCCAGCAGCGCTTTAACAGGGTCTGGCTACACCTTC
TRBV5-1	TRBJ2-4	-	-	CASSLVQGEGIQYF	TGCGCCAGCAGCTTGGTACAGGGGGAGGGCATTCAGTACTTC
TRBV29-1	TRBJ1-1	-	-	CSVLQRGSGDTEAFF	TGCAGCGTACTACAGAGAGGTTCGGGGGACACTGAAGCTTTCTTT
TRBV30	TRBJ1-6	TRBD1	-	CAWNVGGDSPLHF	TGTGCCTGGAATGTAGGGGGCGATTCACCCCTCCACTTT
TRBV5-6	TRBJ2-2	TRBD2	-	CASSFTSGANTGELFF	TGTGCCAGCAGCTTTACTAGCGGGGCGAACACCGGGGAGCTGTTTTTT
TRBV7-9	TRBJ1-1	-	-	CASSLRAGPNTEAFF	TGTGCCAGCAGCTTAAGGGCAGGGCCGAACACTGAAGCTTTCTTT